Presented here are 28 T cell receptor beta chains from one specimen sequenced in a study of cytomegalovirus exposure and HLA in healthy donors. Vbeta (60) and Jbeta (13) primers were used in the PCR. Profiling relied on immunoSEQ multiplex PCR, and the TCRdb table lists in-frame clones only, not all of them. This table has approximately 190,000 clones, about 84% appearing once. The material sequenced was PBMCs. These receptors all come from a woman younger than 45 in good health and CMV-seropositive.

J is TRBJ2-7 and V is TRBV27; tentative D call: TRBD2 (7 bases). The germline CDR1 and CDR2 sequences are MNHEY and SMNVEV (reference sequence). The CDR3 runs 16 residues. Trimming left V 6 bases short and J 2 bases short, with 20 bases between. CDR3 amino acids: CASSLRRGGSAYEQYF. CDR3 nucleotides: TGTGCCAGCAGCCTTAGGAGGGGGGGCAGCGCCTACGAGCAGTACTTC.

This clone was seen once. This chain joins TRBV4-1 and TRBJ1-3, with D perhaps matching TRBD1 (5 bases). V lost 8 bases to trimming and J lost 1 base, with 18 bases between them. This CDR3 has 16 residues. Germline V CDR1 and CDR2: MGHRA, YSYEKL. The CDR3 loop is CASQRTPAGSGNTIYF. The DNA of the CDR3 is TGCGCCAGCCAAAGGACACCCGCCGGGTCTGGAAACACCATATATTTT.

The gene calls are TRBV6-5 and TRBJ2-3; 9 bases fit TRBD2. Trimming took 10 bases from V and 2 from J; bases not matched to a gene: 7. This CDR3 is 14 amino acids long. Germline lookup yields CDR1 MNHEY and CDR2 SVGAGI. CDR3 in DNA: TGTGCCACCCGACTAGCGGTTTCCACAGATACGCAGTATTTT. Its translation is CATRLAVSTDTQYF.

The chain uses TRBV5-1 and TRBJ1-1, with a weak D call TRBD1 (6 bases). The CDR3 contains 16 residues. The germline CDR1 and CDR2 sequences are SGHRS and YFSETQ. V lost 0 bases to trimming and J lost 4 bases, with 16 bases between them. The CDR3 DNA follows: TGCGCCAGCAGCTTGGCTATAGGGGGGGGCGGCACTGAAGCTTTCTTT. It specifies CASSLAIGGGGTEAFF.

This sequence joins TRBV5-1 and TRBJ1-2; no clear D. The ends were cut back, 5 bases at V and 7 bases at J, with 24 bases in the middle. CDR3 length: 16 residues. Per the germline V gene, CDR1 is SGHRS and CDR2 is YFSETQ. The CDR3 DNA sequence: TGCGCCAGCAGTACCCCCCTCGGGTTCCCCCATTCTGGCTACACCTTC. It codes for CASSTPLGFPHSGYTF.

The genes are TRBV27 and TRBJ2-6, with D unresolved. V was shortened by 11 bases and J by 1 base, with 9 bases between the two germline ends. The CDR3 has 13 residues. The V gene's germline CDR1 is MNHEY and CDR2 SMNVEV (reference sequence). The CDR3 bases are TGTGCCGCCCGGTCGTCTGGGGCCAACGTCCTGACTTTC. This codes for CAARSSGANVLTF.

The chain uses TRBV2 and TRBJ2-1; TRBD2 is a possible D gene (6 bases). The CDR3 contains 14 residues. Trimming removed 6 bases at V and 5 bases at J, with 14 bases between. Germline V gives CDR1 SNHLY, CDR2 FYNNEI. The CDR3 reads CASRAPTRHNEQFF. The CDR3 DNA reads TGTGCCAGCAGAGCTCCGACTAGACACAATGAGCAGTTCTTC.

The chain combines TRBV6-5 with TRBJ1-5, with 8 nucleotides matching TRBD1. V lost 6 bases to trimming and J lost 5 bases; unmatched junction nucleotides: 6. The CDR3 totals 14 residues. The germline gives CDR1 MNHEY, CDR2 SVGAGI. The CDR3 protein is CASRPQGAHQPQHF. CDR3 nucleotide sequence: TGTGCCAGCAGGCCCCAGGGGGCTCATCAGCCCCAGCATTTT.

The CDR3 spells CASSQGPGGTPYEQYF. CDR3 nucleotides: TGTGCCAGCAGCCAAGGCCCGGGGGGGACCCCCTACGAGCAGTACTTC. The chain employs TRBV4-2 and TRBJ2-7; the match to TRBD2 covers 8 bases. The CDR3 loop spans 16 amino acids. Germline loops: CDR1 LGHNA, CDR2 YNFKEQ. The V and J ends lost 1 base and 2 bases, in that order; junction bases with no gene match: 7.

The rearrangement uses TRBV9 and TRBJ2-7; D perhaps matches TRBD1 (6 bases). Per germline, CDR1 SGDLS and CDR2 YYNGEE. The V end was cut by 0 bases, the J end by 6 bases, with 13 bases between. There are 14 residues in the CDR3. In DNA, the CDR3 is TGTGCCAGCAGCGTAGATCTGGGGGCGGGCGAGCAGTACTTC. It is translated as CASSVDLGAGEQYF.

This sequence joins TRBV4-3 and TRBJ2-7; D is ambiguous. Trimming pared 0 bases from V and 6 bases from J, leaving 12 bases between. The CDR3 contains 14 residues. Germline CDR1 and CDR2: LGHNA and YSLEER. The CDR3 loop is CASSQDLYYPEQYF. CDR3 DNA sequence: TGCGCCAGCAGCCAAGACCTATATTATCCCGAGCAGTACTTC.

The chain combines TRBV11-3 with TRBJ1-1, with 8 bases matching TRBD1. With 4 bases clipped from V and 10 bases from J, the junction kept 5 bases outside the gene matches. Per germline, CDR1 SGHNT and CDR2 YENEEA. There are 12 residues in the CDR3. The DNA for the CDR3 is TGTGCCAGCAGCTCTCTCAGGGGGCGAGCTTTCTTT. Translation: CASSSLRGRAFF.

This sequence joins TRBV28 and TRBJ1-4; 7 positions agree with TRBD1. The CDR3 runs to 15 residues. V shed 6 bases and J 6 bases; nucleotides not matched to a gene: 10. Germline V gives CDR1 MDHEN, CDR2 SYDVKM. As DNA, the CDR3 is TGTGCCAGCAGCGCACGACAGGGCAGAGATGAAAAACTGTTTTTT. Translated, it gives CASSARQGRDEKLFF.

The gene calls are TRBV7-2 and TRBJ2-1, with 7 bases lining up with TRBD1. The germline V gene has CDR1 SGHTA and CDR2 FQGNSA. The CDR3 length is 13 residues. V shed 7 bases and J 4 bases; nucleotides not matched to a gene: 4. The CDR3 DNA reads TGTGCCAGCACCAAGACAGGGTACAATGAGCAGTTCTTC. Protein sequence: CASTKTGYNEQFF.

This chain joins TRBV5-6 and TRBJ2-3, with TRBD1 identical over 10 bases. V was pared by 3 bases and J by 4 bases, with 5 bases of the junction left unmatched. The CDR3 runs to 15 residues. Germline CDR1 SGHDT, CDR2 YYEEEE. CDR3 residues: CASSWVTGGPDTQYF. In DNA, the CDR3 is TGTGCCAGCAGCTGGGTGACAGGGGGCCCAGATACGCAGTATTTT.

This chain connects TRBV5-4 to TRBJ2-1, with D possibly TRBD2 on 7 matching bases. The V gene's germline CDR1 is SGHNT and CDR2 YYREEE (reference sequence). The CDR3 extends over 16 amino acids. Trimming shortened V by 3 bases and J by 1 base, and 14 bases separated the two germline ends. CDR3 sequence reads: CASSSRGAGSYNEQFF. DNA of the CDR3: TGTGCCAGCAGCTCCCGGGGGGCGGGGTCCTACAATGAGCAGTTCTTC.

The V call is TRBV2, the J call TRBJ1-6, with unresolved D. V lost 6 bases to trimming and J lost 10 bases, with 19 bases between them. In germline, CDR1 is SNHLY, CDR2 FYNNEI. The CDR3 sequence is 15 residues long. The CDR3 is CASRMGDRVGSPLHF. The CDR3 coding sequence is TGTGCCAGCAGGATGGGAGATAGGGTTGGCTCACCCCTCCACTTT.

This clone was seen a single time. The chain employs TRBV5-1 and TRBJ1-2; TRBD1 aligns across 8 bases. This CDR3 has 13 residues. CDR1 and CDR2 from the germline V gene are SGHRS and YFSETQ. Germline trimming cut 0 bases from V and 6 bases from J; bases unmatched to any gene: 1. CDR3 in DNA: TGCGCCAGCAGCTTGGCAGGGGGCGATGGCTACACCTTC. Its translation: CASSLAGGDGYTF.

J is TRBJ2-2 and V is TRBV9; TRBD2 matches 8 bases. The germline CDR1 and CDR2 sequences are SGDLS and YYNGEE. V dropped 1 base and J dropped 6; count of bases not matched to a gene: 2. CDR3 size: 14 residues. The CDR3 is CASSVSGGPGELFF. CDR3 coding DNA: TGTGCCAGCAGCGTAAGCGGGGGACCCGGGGAGCTGTTTTTT. The whole variable domain, filled in from reference TRBV9 and TRBJ2-2, reads DSGVTQTPKHLITATGQRVTLRCSPRSGDLSVYWYQQSLDQGLQFLIQYYNGEERAKGNILERFSAQQFPDLHSELNLSSLELGDSALYFCASSVSGGPGELFFGEGSRLTVL.

J is TRBJ2-5 and V is TRBV7-9; 8 bases agree with TRBD2. The V gene end was trimmed by 3 bases and the J gene end by 5 bases; junction bases not matched to a gene: 5. The CDR3 sequence is 14 residues long. Germline V gene data show CDR1 as SEHNR and CDR2 as FQNEAQ (reference sequence). This CDR3 reads CASSFGGAVETQYF. The CDR3 DNA reads as TGTGCCAGCAGCTTCGGGGGGGCCGTGGAGACCCAGTACTTC.

This clone was counted between two and nine times. The gene calls are TRBV7-2 and TRBJ2-1; TRBD1 might be the D (6 bases). The CDR3 consists of 16 residues. CDR1 SGHTA and CDR2 FQGNSA come from the germline V gene. Deletions cut 4 bases from V and 2 bases from J, with 15 bases between. In DNA, the CDR3 is TGTGCCAGCAGCTACGCGACAGGATTCCCCTACAATGAGCAGTTCTTC. The encoded protein is CASSYATGFPYNEQFF.

The chain employs TRBV5-4 and TRBJ2-3; D remains ambiguous. Trimming removed 5 bases at V and 0 bases at J, with 10 bases between. The CDR3 is made up of 14 amino acids. CDR1 and CDR2 from the germline V gene are SGHNT and YYREEE (reference sequence). CDR3 amino acids: CASRHSRSTDTQYF. For the CDR3, the DNA is TGTGCCAGCAGGCATAGCCGTAGCACAGATACGCAGTATTTT.

The chain uses TRBV7-2 and TRBJ1-2; D is ambiguous. The CDR3 extends over 13 amino acids. V was shortened by 2 bases and J by 5 bases, with 9 bases between the two germline ends. Germline values: CDR1 SGHTA, CDR2 FQGNSA. The CDR3 DNA reads as TGTGCCAGCAGCTTAAATCCCCCGTATGGCTACACCTTC. Amino acid sequence: CASSLNPPYGYTF.

V gene TRBV7-8 combines with J gene TRBJ2-3; no clear D gene. The CDR3 is 12 residues long. Trimming removed 4 bases at V and 5 bases at J, with 7 bases between. Germline CDR1 SGHVS, CDR2 FQNEAQ. The CDR3 spells CASSSTGDTQYF. CDR3 DNA: TGTGCCAGCAGCTCCACGGGAGATACGCAGTATTTT.

The CDR3 spells CASSLVIGRVGNEQFF. The CDR3 nucleotides read TGTGCCAGCAGTTTAGTTATCGGCAGGGTGGGCAATGAGCAGTTCTTC. This sequence joins TRBV28 and TRBJ2-1; TRBD1 is a possible D gene (5 bases). CDR1 and CDR2 (germline): MDHEN, SYDVKM. With 2 bases removed from V and 6 bases from J, the gap between germline ends came to 17 bases. This CDR3 has 16 residues. Drawing the rest from reference TRBV28 and TRBJ2-1, the complete variable domain is DVKVTQSSRYLVKRTGEKVFLECVQDMDHENMFWYRQDPGLGLRLIYFSYDVKMKEKGDIPEGYSVSREKKERFSLILESASTNQTSMYLCASSLVIGRVGNEQFFGPGTRLTVL.

This clone has just one count. In DNA, the CDR3 is TGCGCCAGCAGCCAAAGCACTAGTACTAGCGGGAGGGGGGATACGCAGTATTTT. It yields the protein CASSQSTSTSGRGDTQYF. The chain uses TRBV4-3 and TRBJ2-3; 13 positions match TRBD2. J was trimmed by 6 bases and V by 2 bases; bases with no gene match: 11. This CDR3 spans 18 amino acids. From germline, CDR1 is LGHNA and CDR2 YSLEER.

The table lists this clone with a count of one. The V and J genes are TRBV2 and TRBJ1-5; 9 bases match TRBD1. V trimming: 2 bases; J trimming: 7 bases; junction bases outside the gene matches: 12. Germline CDR1 and CDR2: SNHLY and FYNNEI. The CDR3 consists of 17 residues. CDR3 DNA: TGTGCCAGCAGTGAAATTTTTGGGGGACAGGGAAGCCAGCCCCAGCATTTT. Its translation: CASSEIFGGQGSQPQHF.

As DNA, the CDR3 is TGCGCCAGCAGCTTGGGAGACAGGGGGCCCTCCAAGAGGGAGACCCAGTACTTC. Its translation is CASSLGDRGPSKRETQYF. The chain joins TRBV5-1 to TRBJ2-5; 10 nucleotides agree with TRBD1. The ends lost 0 bases at V and 5 bases at J; junction bases unmatched: 13. There are 18 residues in the CDR3. Germline CDR1 SGHRS, CDR2 YFSETQ.